This passage covers 16 T cell receptor beta chains from one sample sequenced in a study of cytomegalovirus exposure and HLA in healthy donors. A multiplex PCR was run with 60 Vbeta primers and 13 Jbeta primers. The repertoire was sequenced with immunoSEQ multiplex PCR; TCRdb's copy has only in-frame clones and lacks some. Of about 100,000 clones listed, 70% to 75% are singletons. Source material: PBMCs. These receptors were collected from a woman between 18 and 29 years old in good health and CMV-seropositive.

The chain has TRBV9 and TRBJ2-3; D remains unclear. V lost 5 bases and J 3 bases, leaving 22 bases between the germline ends. CDR3 length: 17 amino acids. CDR1 is SGDLS, CDR2 YYNGEE, per germline. CDR3 amino acids: CASSPIPAAGLTDTQYF. The CDR3 nucleotides read TGTGCCAGCAGTCCTATTCCGGCGGCTGGCTTGACAGATACGCAGTATTTT.

The chain links TRBV15 to TRBJ2-5; the D gene is possibly TRBD2 (6 bases). The germline CDR1 and CDR2 sequences are LNHNV and YYDKDF (reference sequence). The V gene lost 0 bases and the J gene lost 4 bases, with 18 bases spanning the gap. The CDR3 has 17 residues. In DNA, the CDR3 is TGTGCCACCAGCAGAGATGGGACGCGGGGCAGGCGAGAGACCCAGTACTTC. Its protein is CATSRDGTRGRRETQYF.

Written as DNA, the CDR3 is TGTGCCTGGAGATGGACAGTCCTCTACGAGCAGTACTTC. Amino acid sequence: CAWRWTVLYEQYF. The V call is TRBV30, the J call TRBJ2-7; weak D call: TRBD1 (6 bases). Trimming pared 3 bases from V and 3 bases from J, leaving 12 bases between. Germline CDR1 and CDR2: GTSNPN and SVGIG (reference sequence). The CDR3 is 13 residues long.

The V and J genes are TRBV9 and TRBJ1-2; 8 nucleotides match TRBD1. The CDR3 contains 16 residues. With 3 bases clipped from V and 8 bases from J, the junction kept 15 bases outside the gene matches. Germline lookup yields CDR1 SGDLS and CDR2 YYNGEE. The CDR3 sequence: CASSAHRGDLLRGYTF. In DNA form, the CDR3 reads TGTGCCAGCAGCGCCCACAGGGGGGACCTCCTTCGGGGCTACACCTTC.

The chain couples TRBV6-5 to TRBJ2-2; 10 nucleotides line up with TRBD2. The ends lost 7 bases at V and 6 bases at J; junction bases unmatched: 5. Per germline, CDR1 MNHEY and CDR2 SVGAGI. The CDR3 extends over 14 amino acids. CDR3: CASNLAGGSGELFF. CDR3 DNA: TGTGCCAGCAACTTAGCGGGGGGTTCCGGGGAGCTGTTTTTT.

This clone appeared a single time. The V call is TRBV5-6, the J call TRBJ2-5, with D possibly TRBD1 on 7 matching bases. The V end was cut by 0 bases, the J end by 4 bases, with 13 bases between. Germline CDR1 is SGHDT and CDR2 is YYEEEE. This CDR3 has 15 amino acids. This CDR3 reads CASSLVQGGPETQYF. CDR3 in DNA: TGTGCCAGCAGCTTGGTGCAGGGGGGTCCAGAGACCCAGTACTTC.

V and J are TRBV4-3 and TRBJ2-4; tentatively, D is TRBD2 (6 bases). The V end was cut by 4 bases, the J end by 5 bases, with 12 bases between. This CDR3 spans 14 amino acids. Looked up from germline, CDR1 is LGHNA and CDR2 is YSLEER. CDR3 DNA sequence: TGCGCCAGCAGCCTGGGGAGGACGGAAAACATTCAGTACTTC. Amino acids: CASSLGRTENIQYF.

About this clone: Distinct nucleotide sequences in the sample also encode this CDR3. The chain links TRBV5-4 to TRBJ2-1; TRBD2 agrees at 7 bases. V shed 4 bases and J 0 bases; nucleotides not matched to a gene: 4. Germline CDR1 and CDR2: SGHNT and YYREEE (reference sequence). The CDR3 has 15 residues. For the CDR3, the DNA is TGTGCCAGCAGCCTTGGGGGGGGCTCCTACAATGAGCAGTTCTTC. Protein sequence: CASSLGGGSYNEQFF. Together with reference TRBV5-4 and TRBJ2-1, the CDR3 gives the full variable domain: ETGVTQSPTHLIKTRGQQVTLRCSSQSGHNTVSWYQQALGQGPQFIFQYYREEENGRGNFPPRFSGLQFPNYSSELNVNALELDDSALYLCASSLGGGSYNEQFFGPGTRLTVL.

V gene TRBV4-3 combines with J gene TRBJ1-3; a possible D gene is TRBD1 (5 bases). V gave up 0 bases and J gave up 4 bases, with 10 bases separating them. The CDR3 loop spans 15 amino acids. From germline, CDR1 is LGHNA and CDR2 YSLEER. CDR3 bases: TGCGCCAGCAGCCAAGATCAGGGTACCGGAAACACCATATATTTT. This encodes CASSQDQGTGNTIYF.

CDR3 coding DNA: TGCAGCGTTGAAACAGGGCAGTCCTACGAGCAGTACTTC. Its translation: CSVETGQSYEQYF. This rearrangement joins TRBV29-1 to TRBJ2-5, with D tentatively TRBD1 (6 bases). The J call may be incorrect, as the DNA end agrees better with TRBJ2-7. The CDR3 runs to 13 residues. Germline CDR1 SQVTM, CDR2 ANQGSEA.

The V and J genes are TRBV19 and TRBJ2-3; possible D gene TRBD2, 6 bases. Germline V gene lookup returns CDR1 LNHDA and CDR2 SQIVND (reference sequence). V lost 5 bases, J lost 3 bases, and 9 bases lay in between. This CDR3 is built from 13 residues. The CDR3 is CASSPRGTDTQYF. As DNA, the CDR3 is TGTGCCAGTAGTCCGCGGGGTACAGATACGCAGTATTTT.

V and J are TRBV7-3 and TRBJ2-3, with 12 bases identical to TRBD2. CDR3 size: 17 residues. V lost 2 bases to trimming and J lost 0 bases; unmatched junction nucleotides: 3. Per the germline V gene, CDR1 is SGHTA and CDR2 is FQGTGA. The CDR3, as DNA: TGTGCCAGCAGCTTATACGGACTAGCGGGGAGCACAGATACGCAGTATTTT. As protein: CASSLYGLAGSTDTQYF.

CDR3 in amino acids: CASSLSGAAREKLFF. The CDR3 coding sequence is TGTGCCAGCAGTTTATCAGGGGCGGCACGTGAAAAACTGTTTTTT. The chain couples TRBV28 to TRBJ1-4, with TRBD1 as a possible D gene (6 bases). V was clipped by 1 base and J by 7 bases, with 13 bases between them. This CDR3 has 15 residues. The germline CDR1 and CDR2 sequences are MDHEN and SYDVKM.

The chain joins TRBV5-1 to TRBJ1-3; D is unclear. CDR1 is SGHRS, CDR2 YFSETQ, per germline. V lost 0 bases, J lost 1 base, and 5 bases lay in between. The CDR3 contains 14 residues. The CDR3 region is CASSLALSGNTIYF. CDR3 DNA: TGCGCCAGCAGCTTGGCCCTGTCTGGAAACACCATATATTTT.

The chain carries TRBV7-9 and TRBJ2-2; 14 bases line up with TRBD2. The CDR3 loop spans 16 amino acids. V lost 4 bases and J lost 6; bases outside the gene matches: 4. Germline CDR1 SEHNR, CDR2 FQNEAQ (reference sequence). The CDR3 is CASSYGLAGGSGELFF. The CDR3 DNA follows: TGTGCCAGCAGCTACGGACTAGCGGGAGGATCCGGGGAGCTGTTTTTT. Full variable domain (outside the CDR3, taken from reference TRBV7-9 and TRBJ2-2): DTGVSQNPRHKITKRGQNVTFRCDPISEHNRLYWYRQTLGQGPEFLTYFQNEAQLEKSRLLSDRFSAERPKGSFSTLEIQRTEQGDSAMYLCASSYGLAGGSGELFFGEGSRLTVL.

In regard to this clone: At the DNA level, this CDR3 is encoded by other sequences in the same sample as well. The chain has TRBV7-2 and TRBJ1-4, with D unresolved. Trimming stripped 5 bases from V and 5 bases from J, with 9 bases between. Germline V gene data show CDR1 as SGHTA and CDR2 as FQGNSA. The CDR3 loop spans 13 amino acids. DNA for the CDR3: TGTGCCAGCAGCCTAGAGCTCAATGAAAAACTGTTTTTT. Residues: CASSLELNEKLFF.